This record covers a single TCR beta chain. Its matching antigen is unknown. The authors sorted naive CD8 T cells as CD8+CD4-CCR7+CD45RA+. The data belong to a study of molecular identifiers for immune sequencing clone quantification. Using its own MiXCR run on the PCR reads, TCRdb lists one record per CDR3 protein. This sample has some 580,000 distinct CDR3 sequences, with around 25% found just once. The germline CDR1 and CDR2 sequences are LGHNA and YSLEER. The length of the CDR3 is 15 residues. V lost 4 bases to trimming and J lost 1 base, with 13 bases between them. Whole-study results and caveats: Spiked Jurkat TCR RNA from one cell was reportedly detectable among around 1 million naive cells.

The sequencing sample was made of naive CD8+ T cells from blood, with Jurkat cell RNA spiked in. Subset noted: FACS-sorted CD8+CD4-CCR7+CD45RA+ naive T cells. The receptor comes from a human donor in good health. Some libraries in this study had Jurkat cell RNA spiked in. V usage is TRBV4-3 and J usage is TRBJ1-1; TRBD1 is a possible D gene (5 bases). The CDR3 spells CASSLQALGNTEAFF. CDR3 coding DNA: TGCGCCAGCAGCCTACAGGCACTAGGGAACACTGAAGCTTTCTTT.